In its sample, the clone carrying this T cell receptor beta chain was seen a few times. Its antigen is still unknown. In TCRdb, the RT-PCR reads were re-called with MiXCR into one record per CDR3 protein. The table shows about half a million distinct CDR3 sequences, with 7.6% occurring only once. The data are from a study of response to subunit inactivated influenza vaccine. Overall study results and limits: It was suggested by the authors that few new T cells are recruited by each seasonal influenza vaccination.

Germline lookup yields CDR1 SGDLS and CDR2 YYNGEE. The CDR3 runs 13 residues. V was shortened by 4 bases and J by 7 bases, with 9 bases between the two germline ends. This specimen was PBMCs from blood, taken around 25 months after vaccination. The chain recombines TRBV9 with TRBJ1-6; D is undetermined. This TCR was sampled from a man between 50 and 70 years old who received an inactivated influenza vaccine. The CDR3 here is CASSKEHNSPLHF. DNA of the CDR3: TGTGCCAGCAGCAAAGAGCACAATTCACCCCTCCACTTT.